The TCR beta chain under discussion was sequenced for a study of response to subunit inactivated influenza vaccine. Findings and limits, study-wide: Each seasonal flu vaccination may recruit only limited new T cells, authors suggested.

As to this clonotype: Its antigen is unknown.

MiXCR was run by TCRdb on the RT-PCR reads, yielding one entry per CDR3 protein. The table has around 650,000 distinct CDR3 sequences, approximately 14% seen once. This CDR3 spans 17 amino acids. V trimming: 2 bases; J trimming: 7 bases; junction bases outside the gene matches: 6. CDR1 SGHRS and CDR2 YFSETQ come from the germline V gene. The chain is built from TRBV5-1 and TRBJ2-1; TRBD2 matches 16 bases. This specimen consisted of PBMCs from blood, obtained roughly 13 days after vaccination. The sequence derives from a man aged 50 or older who received an inactivated influenza vaccine. DNA of the CDR3: TGCGCCAGCAGCTTTCCAGCGGGACTAGCGGGAGGGAATGAGCAGTTCTTC. Translating it yields CASSFPAGLAGGNEQFF.